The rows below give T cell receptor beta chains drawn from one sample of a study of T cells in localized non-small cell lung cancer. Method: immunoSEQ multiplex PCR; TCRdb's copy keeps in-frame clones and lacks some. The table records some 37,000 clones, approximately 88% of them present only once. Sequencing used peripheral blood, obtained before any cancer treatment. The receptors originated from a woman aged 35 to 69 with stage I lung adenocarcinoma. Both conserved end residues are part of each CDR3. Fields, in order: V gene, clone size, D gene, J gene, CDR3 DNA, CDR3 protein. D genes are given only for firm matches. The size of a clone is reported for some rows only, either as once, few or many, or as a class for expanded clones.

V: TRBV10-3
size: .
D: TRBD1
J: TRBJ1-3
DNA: TGTGCCGCTACGGGACAGATGGGCAACACCATATATTTT
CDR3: CAATGQMGNTIYF

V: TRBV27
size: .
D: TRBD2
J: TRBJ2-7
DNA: TGTGCCAGCAGTTTATCCTGGACTAGCGGTTTCTACGAGCAGTACTTC
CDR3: CASSLSWTSGFYEQYF

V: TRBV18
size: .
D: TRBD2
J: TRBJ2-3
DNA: TGTGCCAGCTCACCTCCGACTAGCGGAGTGACGGATACGCAGTATTTT
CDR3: CASSPPTSGVTDTQYF

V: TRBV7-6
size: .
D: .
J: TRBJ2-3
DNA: TGTGCCAGCAGCCGCCAATGGAACAGCGCAGATACGCAGTATTTT
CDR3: CASSRQWNSADTQYF

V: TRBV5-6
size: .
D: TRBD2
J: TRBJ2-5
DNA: TGTGCCAGCAGCCCGGGGGGGGTGGAGACCCAGTACTTC
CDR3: CASSPGGVETQYF

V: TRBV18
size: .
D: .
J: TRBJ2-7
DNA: TGTGCCAGCTCCGGAGACTCCTACGAGCAGTACTTC
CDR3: CASSGDSYEQYF

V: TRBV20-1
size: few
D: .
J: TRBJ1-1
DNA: TGCAGTGCTCGGGACAACACTGAAGCTTTCTTT
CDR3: CSARDNTEAFF

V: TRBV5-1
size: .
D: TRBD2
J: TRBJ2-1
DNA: TGCGCCAGCAGCTTGGTTTTACTAGCGGGAGACCAACTCTCCTACAATGAGCAGTTCTTC
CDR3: CASSLVLLAGDQLSYNEQFF

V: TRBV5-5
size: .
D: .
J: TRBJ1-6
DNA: TGTGCCAGCAGCTCCCCTCGACAGGTCCGTAATTCACCCCTCCACTTT
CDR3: CASSSPRQVRNSPLHF

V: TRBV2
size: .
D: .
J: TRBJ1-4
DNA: TGTGCCAGCAGTGATTTAAGGGACACTAATGAAAAACTGTTTTTT
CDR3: CASSDLRDTNEKLFF

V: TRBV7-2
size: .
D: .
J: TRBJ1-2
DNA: TGTGCCAGCACGCAAAGGGGGGACCTTAACTATGGCTACACCTTC
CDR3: CASTQRGDLNYGYTF